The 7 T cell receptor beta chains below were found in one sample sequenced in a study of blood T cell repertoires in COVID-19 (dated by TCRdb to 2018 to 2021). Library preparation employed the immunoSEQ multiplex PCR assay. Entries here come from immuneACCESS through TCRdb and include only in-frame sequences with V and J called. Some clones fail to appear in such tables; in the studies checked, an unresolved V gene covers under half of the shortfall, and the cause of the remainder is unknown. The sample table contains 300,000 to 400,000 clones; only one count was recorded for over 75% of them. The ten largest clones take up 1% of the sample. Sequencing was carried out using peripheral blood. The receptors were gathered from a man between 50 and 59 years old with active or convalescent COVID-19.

This chain's CDR3 is CASSYSGTGSGYTF. CDR3 nucleotide sequence: TGTGCCAGCAGTTACTCGGGGACAGGGAGTGGCTACACCTTC. The rearrangement links TRBV6-6 to TRBJ1-2; 9 bases match TRBD1. This CDR3 region has 14 residues. Germline V gene lookup returns CDR1 MNHNY and CDR2 SVGAGI (reference sequence). J lost 7 bases, V lost 0 bases, and 3 bases had no gene match.

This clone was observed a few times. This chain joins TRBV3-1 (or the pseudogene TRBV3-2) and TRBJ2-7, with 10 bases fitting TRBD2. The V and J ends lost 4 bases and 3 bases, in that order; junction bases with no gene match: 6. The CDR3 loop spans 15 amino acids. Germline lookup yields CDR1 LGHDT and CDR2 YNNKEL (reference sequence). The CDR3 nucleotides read TGTGCCAGCAGCCCGGCTAGCGGGGGCTTCTACGAGCAGTACTTC. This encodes CASSPASGGFYEQYF.

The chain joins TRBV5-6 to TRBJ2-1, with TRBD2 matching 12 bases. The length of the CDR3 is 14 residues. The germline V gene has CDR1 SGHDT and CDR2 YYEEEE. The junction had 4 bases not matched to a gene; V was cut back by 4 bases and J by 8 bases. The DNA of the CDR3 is TGTGCCAGCAGCCTAGCGGGGGGGCCCGATGAGCAGTTCTTC. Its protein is CASSLAGGPDEQFF.

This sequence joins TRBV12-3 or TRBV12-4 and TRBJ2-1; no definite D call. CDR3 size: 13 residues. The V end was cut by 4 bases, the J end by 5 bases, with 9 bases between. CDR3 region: CASSSGLNNEQFF. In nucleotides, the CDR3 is TGTGCCAGCAGTTCCGGGTTGAACAATGAGCAGTTCTTC.

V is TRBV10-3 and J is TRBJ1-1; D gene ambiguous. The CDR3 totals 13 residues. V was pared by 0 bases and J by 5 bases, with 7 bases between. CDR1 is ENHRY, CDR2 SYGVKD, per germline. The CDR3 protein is CAISESPRTEAFF. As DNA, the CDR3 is TGTGCCATCAGTGAGTCTCCACGGACTGAAGCTTTCTTT.

In DNA form, the CDR3 reads TGCGCCAGCAGCTTGTCCCAGGGCGGGGGTGAAAAACTGTTTTTT. Translating gives CASSLSQGGGEKLFF. The chain combines TRBV5-1 with TRBJ1-4; tentative D call: TRBD1 (5 bases). V was pared by 1 base and J by 7 bases, with 14 bases between. The germline CDR1 and CDR2 sequences are SGHRS and YFSETQ. This CDR3 spans 15 amino acids.

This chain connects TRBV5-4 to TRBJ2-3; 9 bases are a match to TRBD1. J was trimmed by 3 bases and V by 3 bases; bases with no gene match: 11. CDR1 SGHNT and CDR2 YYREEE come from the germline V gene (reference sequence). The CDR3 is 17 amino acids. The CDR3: CASSSKLTGGVTDTQYF. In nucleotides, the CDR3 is TGTGCCAGCAGCTCAAAGCTAACAGGGGGCGTGACAGATACGCAGTATTTT.